The entry below describes one TCR beta chain. Its matching antigen is unknown. Expressed TCRB transcripts were sequenced because the entire RNA isolate underwent reverse transcription. Libraries were prepared by immunoSEQ multiplex PCR; TCRdb keeps only in-frame clonotypes and omits some of them. Among approximately 260,000 clones listed, roughly a quarter were seen once. These data are taken from a study of beta chain features in type 1 diabetes. Study-wide context: On cell yields, gender and age, patients and healthy donors were similar.

Overall study results and limits: TCRB CDR3 length was moderately but significantly reduced in all four CD4+ subsets of Type 1 diabetes patients.

The germline gives CDR1 SGDLS, CDR2 YYNGEE. Trimming removed 0 bases from V and 3 bases from J; junction bases left unmatched: 2. This CDR3 has 16 amino acids. This sequence originates from a woman aged 25 to 39 with type 1 diabetes. The sample comprised naive CD4+ T cells from blood. The rearrangement links TRBV9 to TRBJ2-2; the match to TRBD2 covers 10 bases. The CDR3 loop reads CASSVAGTSDTGELFF. The CDR3 bases are TGTGCCAGCAGCGTAGCTGGGACTAGCGACACCGGGGAGCTGTTTTTT. The full variable domain, its missing parts supplied by reference TRBV9 and TRBJ2-2, is DSGVTQTPKHLITATGQRVTLRCSPRSGDLSVYWYQQSLDQGLQFLIQYYNGEERAKGNILERFSAQQFPDLHSELNLSSLELGDSALYFCASSVAGTSDTGELFFGEGSRLTVL.